These 30 T cell receptor beta chains were sequenced from one sample in a study of T cells in Graves' hyperthyroidism and ophthalmopathy. RNA transcripts were the template for amplifying TCR beta CDR3 regions. When the TCR CDR3 underwent first-round RT-PCR, the HTBI primer set was used. TCRdb processed the multiplex PCR reads anew with MiXCR; each CDR3 protein has one entry. The sample shows fewer than 350,000 distinct CDR3 sequences, around a fifth of them seen only once. Sequenced input: blood. These receptors came from a man in his fifties or sixties with Graves' ophthalmopathy.

The CDR3 protein is CSAAPMKGNTEAFF. CDR3 sequence (DNA): TGCAGTGCTGCGCCGATGAAAGGGAACACTGAAGCTTTCTTT. This chain joins TRBV20-1 and TRBJ1-1; D ambiguous. The CDR3 extends over 14 amino acids. Per the germline V gene, CDR1 is DFQATT and CDR2 is SNEGSKA (reference sequence). Trimming took off 5 bases at V and 1 base at J, with 14 bases between the two ends.

The chain links TRBV19 to TRBJ1-2; D ambiguous. CDR3 size: 15 residues. The V and J ends lost 2 bases and 8 bases respectively, with 18 bases between them. Germline V gene lookup returns CDR1 LNHDA and CDR2 SQIVND (reference sequence). CDR3 DNA: TGTGCCAGTAGTATAACCGTCACTACTTCCGCCGGCTACACCTTC. Protein product: CASSITVTTSAGYTF.

This sequence joins TRBV28 and TRBJ1-6; TRBD1 matches at 9 bases. V lost 7 bases to trimming and J lost 8 bases; unmatched junction nucleotides: 9. Germline V gene data show CDR1 as MDHEN and CDR2 as SYDVKM. This CDR3 is 15 amino acids long. The CDR3, as DNA: TGTGCCAGCAAGATACGGACAGGGGTTTATTCACCCCTCCACTTT. Amino acids: CASKIRTGVYSPLHF.

This rearrangement joins TRBV12-3 or TRBV12-4 to TRBJ2-6, with TRBD2 identical over 15 bases. The junction had 5 bases not matched to a gene; V was cut back by 0 bases and J by 11 bases. CDR3 length: 17 residues. The CDR3 bases are TGTGCCAGCAGTTTAGCTATAGGGACTAGCGGGAGGTACGTCCTGACTTTC. Translation: CASSLAIGTSGRYVLTF.

The genes are TRBV6-1 and TRBJ2-7, with D perhaps matching TRBD2 (5 bases). CDR3 length equals 12 residues. Trimming stripped 5 bases from V and 7 bases from J, with 12 bases between. Germline V CDR1 and CDR2: MNHNS, SASEGT. Written as DNA, the CDR3 is TGTGCCAGCAGTCAAATGGAGCGGGAGCAGTACTTC. Protein sequence: CASSQMEREQYF.

This clonotype was picked up many times. This chain connects TRBV28 to TRBJ2-1, with D hard to call. This CDR3 region has 15 residues. Trimming cost V 7 bases and J 3 bases, with 16 bases left between them. In germline, CDR1 is MDHEN, CDR2 SYDVKM. The CDR3 DNA sequence: TGTGCCAGCATTTCCTGGAGTCTCAACTACAATGAGCAGTTCTTC. Translation gives CASISWSLNYNEQFF.

This clonotype has ten or more counts. The chain combines TRBV12-3 or TRBV12-4 with TRBJ1-2; D is uncertain. This CDR3 is built from 13 residues. Trimming cost V 3 bases and J 0 bases, with 5 bases left between them. CDR3 residues: CASSLASNYGYTF. The CDR3 nucleotides are TGTGCCAGCAGTTTGGCTTCTAACTATGGCTACACCTTC.

This chain uses TRBV30 with TRBJ1-2; perhaps TRBD1 as D (6 bases). The CDR3 runs to 15 residues. Germline CDR1 and CDR2: GTSNPN and SVGIG (reference sequence). The ends were cut back, 0 bases at V and 4 bases at J, with 15 bases in the middle. CDR3 residues: CAWSVGGALGYGYTF. As DNA, the CDR3 is TGTGCCTGGAGTGTAGGGGGGGCCCTTGGCTATGGCTACACCTTC.

The chain has TRBV6-2 or TRBV6-3 and TRBJ1-5, with D uncertain. The V gene lost 5 bases and the J gene lost 15 bases, with 17 bases spanning the gap. CDR1 MNHEY and CDR2 SVGEGT come from the germline V gene. The CDR3 contains 12 residues. Written as DNA, the CDR3 is TGTGCCAGCAGTGACCCCTCGGAGGTAACGCATTTT. Amino acids: CASSDPSEVTHF.

V usage is TRBV7-3 and J usage is TRBJ2-6; no clear D. This CDR3 has 17 amino acids. Germline assignment: CDR1 SGHTA and CDR2 FQGTGA. Trimming stripped 0 bases from V and 0 bases from J, with 9 bases between. The CDR3 DNA follows: TGTGCCAGCAGCTTAACGTTACGGGCCTCTGGGGCCAACGTCCTGACTTTC. Protein: CASSLTLRASGANVLTF.

This clonotype was seen a few times. This chain joins TRBV9 and TRBJ2-7; tentative D call: TRBD2 (6 bases). CDR1 and CDR2 from the germline V gene are SGDLS and YYNGEE. The CDR3 is 13 amino acids. The ends were cut back, 4 bases at V and 6 bases at J, with 14 bases in the middle. The CDR3 nucleotides read TGTGCCAGCAGCACCTATCGGGGGACCGAGCAGTACTTC. This encodes CASSTYRGTEQYF.

This clonotype was found many times. The chain uses TRBV7-3 and TRBJ2-3, with 11 bases that match TRBD2. The V gene end was trimmed by 1 base and the J gene end by 3 bases; junction bases not matched to a gene: 6. Germline loops: CDR1 SGHTA, CDR2 FQGTGA. There are 17 residues in the CDR3. CDR3 sequence reads: CASSLISGTSGTDTQYF. The CDR3, as DNA: TGTGCCAGCAGCTTAATCTCCGGGACTAGCGGAACAGATACGCAGTATTTT. Filled out from reference TRBV7-3 and TRBJ2-3, the complete variable domain reads GAGVSQTPSNKVTEKGKYVELRCDPISGHTALYWYRQSLGQGPEFLIYFQGTGAADDSGLPNDRFFAVRPEGSVSTLKIQRTERGDSAVYLCASSLISGTSGTDTQYFGPGTRLTVL.

This clonotype was found a few times. The rearrangement uses TRBV20-1 and TRBJ2-7, with a tentative D call TRBD1 (5 bases). V lost 6 bases and J 6 bases, leaving 18 bases between the germline ends. This CDR3 comprises 13 residues. Looked up from germline, CDR1 is DFQATT and CDR2 is SNEGSKA (reference sequence). CDR3 nucleotide sequence: TGCAGTGCCATGACAGAAAAAGGTGGCGAGCAGTACTTC. As protein: CSAMTEKGGEQYF.

This clonotype has more than one count but fewer than ten. The chain employs TRBV3-1 and TRBJ2-2; 7 bases match TRBD1. The trim removed 1 base at V and 6 bases at J, leaving 2 bases unmatched. CDR3 length equals 14 residues. Germline V lookup: CDR1 LGHDT, CDR2 YNNKEL (reference sequence). The CDR3 here is CASSQGQGPGELFF. The CDR3 DNA sequence: TGTGCCAGCAGCCAAGGACAGGGCCCCGGGGAGCTGTTTTTT.

This clonotype was detected ten times or more. The V and J genes are TRBV18 and TRBJ1-1, with D tentatively TRBD1 (6 bases). Germline V gives CDR1 KGHSH, CDR2 LQKENI. The CDR3 is made up of 14 amino acids. With 5 bases removed from V and 3 bases from J, the gap between germline ends came to 13 bases. CDR3 DNA: TGTGCCAGCTCAACCGTAAACAGGGACACTGAAGCTTTCTTT. Translation: CASSTVNRDTEAFF.

This chain connects TRBV29-1 to TRBJ2-1; TRBD2 aligns across 9 bases. V was clipped by 6 bases and J by 3 bases; unmatched bases: 6. Germline CDR1 reads SQVTM; CDR2 reads ANQGSEA. This CDR3 contains 14 residues. This CDR3 is CSVGGTSRYNEQFF. The CDR3 coding sequence is TGCAGCGTGGGTGGGACTAGCCGCTACAATGAGCAGTTCTTC.

V is TRBV9 and J is TRBJ2-3; D remains unclear. The CDR3 totals 15 residues. The V and J ends lost 5 bases and 0 bases respectively, with 13 bases between them. Germline CDR1 SGDLS, CDR2 YYNGEE. The CDR3: CASRPTELSTDTQYF. CDR3 coding DNA: TGTGCCAGCAGGCCGACGGAACTCAGCACAGATACGCAGTATTTT. The full variable domain, its missing parts supplied by reference TRBV9 and TRBJ2-3, is DSGVTQTPKHLITATGQRVTLRCSPRSGDLSVYWYQQSLDQGLQFLIQYYNGEERAKGNILERFSAQQFPDLHSELNLSSLELGDSALYFCASRPTELSTDTQYFGPGTRLTVL.

This clonotype has only a few counts. The J gene is TRBJ2-2, the V gene TRBV29-1, with TRBD1 identical over 11 bases. The J segment lost 7 bases and the V segment lost 4 bases, leaving 23 bases of the junction unmatched. Germline lookup yields CDR1 SQVTM and CDR2 ANQGSEA. The CDR3 sequence is 20 residues long. CDR3 nucleotides: TGCAGCGTTGGTCCAAGTCTTGGACAGGGGGCCCCTTTCGACCACGGGGAGCTGTTTTTT. This encodes CSVGPSLGQGAPFDHGELFF.

In regard to this clonotype: A much more abundant neighbour one base away suggests this may be a read error. The chain has TRBV27 and TRBJ1-2, with D possibly matching TRBD1 (5 bases). Germline V gene sequence: CDR1 MNHEY, CDR2 SMNVEV (reference sequence). CDR3 length equals 14 residues. The CDR3 coding sequence is TGTGTCAGCAGTTTATCATGGACAAACTATGGCTACACCTTC. It codes for CVSSLSWTNYGYTF.

The V call is TRBV24-1, the J call TRBJ2-2; D tentatively reads TRBD1 or TRBD2 (5 bases each). The V end was cut by 3 bases, the J end by 6 bases, with 7 bases between. The CDR3 contains 13 residues. Germline V gives CDR1 KGHDR, CDR2 SFDVKD. CDR3 amino acids: CATSDRGAGELFF. DNA of the CDR3: TGTGCCACCAGTGATAGGGGAGCCGGGGAGCTGTTTTTT.

This clonotype was seen at least ten times. The V call is TRBV28, the J call TRBJ2-5; the D call may be TRBD1 or TRBD2 (5 bases each). Trimming shortened V by 2 bases and J by 2 bases, and 12 bases separated the two germline ends. The CDR3 runs to 15 residues. Germline-derived CDR1 and CDR2 are MDHEN and SYDVKM. Here the CDR3 reads CASSLEGSWQETQYF. The CDR3 nucleotides read TGTGCCAGCAGTTTAGAGGGGAGCTGGCAAGAGACCCAGTACTTC. The whole variable domain, remainder taken from reference TRBV28 and TRBJ2-5, is DVKVTQSSRYLVKRTGEKVFLECVQDMDHENMFWYRQDPGLGLRLIYFSYDVKMKEKGDIPEGYSVSREKKERFSLILESASTNQTSMYLCASSLEGSWQETQYFGPGTRLLVL.

As concerns this clonotype: One base away lies a much larger clone, so this may be a sequencing read error. Since no conserved phenylalanine or tryptophan closes the CDR3, a read error is the likely cause. The chain couples TRBV28 to TRBJ1-1; the match to TRBD1 covers 8 bases. Germline CDR1 is MDHEN and CDR2 is SYDVKM. Trimming took 6 bases from V and 0 from J; bases not matched to a gene: 12. This CDR3 has 17 residues. CDR3 region: CASRSPRTGLLNTEAFL. The CDR3 DNA sequence: TGTGCCAGCAGATCACCGCGGACAGGGCTCCTGAACACTGAAGCTTTCCTT.

This clonotype has ten or more counts. This chain connects TRBV2 to TRBJ2-7; TRBD1 matches at 9 bases. J lost 2 bases, V lost 11 bases, and 7 bases had no gene match. CDR1 is SNHLY, CDR2 FYNNEI, per germline. This CDR3 is built from 13 residues. Here the CDR3 reads CASRQGGAYEQYF. The DNA of the CDR3 is TGTGCCTCCCGACAGGGGGGGGCCTACGAGCAGTACTTC.

This clonotype was seen ten or more times. The chain couples TRBV5-1 to TRBJ2-7; a possible D gene is TRBD1 (6 bases). There are 14 residues in the CDR3. Trimming removed 4 bases from V and 4 bases from J, with 15 bases in between. Per germline, CDR1 SGHRS and CDR2 YFSETQ. In nucleotides, the CDR3 is TGCGCCAGCAGCCCCCCCGGGACACCATACGAGCAGTACTTC. Residues: CASSPPGTPYEQYF.

The table lists this clonotype with many counts. The chain uses TRBV28 and TRBJ2-3; a possible D gene is TRBD1 (6 bases). The CDR3 runs to 15 residues. The V end lost 5 bases, the J end lost 4 bases, and 16 bases lay between the germline ends. CDR1 MDHEN and CDR2 SYDVKM come from the germline V gene. The CDR3 is CASSPRGTFPDTQYF. CDR3 sequence (DNA): TGTGCCAGCAGTCCGAGGGGGACATTTCCAGATACGCAGTATTTT.

The rearrangement links TRBV27 to TRBJ2-2; 13 nucleotides align to TRBD2. The CDR3 is 17 residues long. The V gene end was trimmed by 7 bases and the J gene end by 4 bases; junction bases not matched to a gene: 9. Per germline, CDR1 MNHEY and CDR2 SMNVEV (reference sequence). The CDR3 protein is CASTASGTSGITGELFF. The CDR3 nucleotides read TGTGCCAGCACCGCGTCCGGGACTAGCGGGATCACCGGGGAGCTGTTTTTT.

The chain has TRBV19 and TRBJ2-1; 13 bases are shared with TRBD2. Germline CDR1 LNHDA, CDR2 SQIVND (reference sequence). The CDR3 totals 17 residues. J gave up 8 bases and V 1 base, and 8 bases lay outside the gene matches. The CDR3 DNA sequence: TGTGCCAGTAGTATAGTAAGGACTAGCGGGAGAGGCGATGAGCAGTTCTTC. Its translation is CASSIVRTSGRGDEQFF.

This clonotype was seen at least ten times. The gene calls are TRBV24-1 and TRBJ1-2, with D possibly matching TRBD1 (5 bases). This CDR3 region has 15 residues. Trimming took off 4 bases at V and 6 bases at J, with 17 bases between the two ends. CDR1 is KGHDR and CDR2 is SFDVKD in the germline V gene. CDR3 amino acids: CATSDTGTPGHGYTF. In nucleotides, the CDR3 is TGTGCCACCAGTGACACCGGGACTCCCGGACATGGCTACACCTTC.

As to this clonotype: An end of the junction differs from the germline gene, which may be a read error. V and J are TRBV19 and TRBJ2-7; 7 nucleotides agree with TRBD2. Per germline, CDR1 LNHDA and CDR2 SQIVND (reference sequence). CDR3 length: 15 amino acids. The CDR3 protein is CASSIRGGSVYKQYF. The CDR3 DNA reads as TGTGCCAGTAGTATTCGCGGGGGAAGCGTCTACAAGCAGTACTTC.

This clonotype was found many times. The chain employs TRBV12-3 or TRBV12-4 and TRBJ2-1; 14 bases line up with TRBD2. The V segment lost 0 bases and the J segment 5 bases; nucleotides outside the gene matches: 12. CDR3 length equals 20 residues. The CDR3: CASSLAGLAGGLDLDNEQFF. CDR3 DNA: TGTGCCAGCAGTTTAGCAGGACTAGCGGGAGGCCTAGATCTAGACAATGAGCAGTTCTTC.